The present T cell receptor beta chain was sequenced within a study of shared clonotypes between healthy human individuals. Using immunoSEQ multiplex PCR, the repertoire was profiled, and TCRdb retains in-frame clones only, with some absent. This table has hundreds of thousands of clones, 60% to 75% appearing once. The CDR3 is 15 residues long. Germline CDR1 and CDR2: LNHDA and SQIVND (reference sequence). V was clipped by 5 bases and J by 4 bases, with 14 bases between them. From CD4+ cells came CD45RA+ naive and CD45RA-negative memory subsets. The sample consisted of memory CD4+ T cells sorted from blood. The subset denotes: CD45RA-negative fraction. The TCR sequence derives from a woman in her 30s in good health. V gene TRBV19 combines with J gene TRBJ2-2; D possibly uses TRBD1 or TRBD2 (6 bases each). The CDR3 sequence: CASSSGVGGTGELFF. CDR3 nucleotide sequence: TGTGCCAGTAGTTCAGGGGTCGGGGGCACCGGGGAGCTGTTTTTT.